This T cell receptor (beta chain) emerged from a study of T cells expressing NK-cell markers. TCRdb re-called the 5' RACE reads and gives one entry per CDR3 protein, without DNA. The repertoire table contains approximately 420,000 distinct CDR3 sequences. Germline V CDR1 and CDR2: SQVTM, ANQGSEA. The CDR3 length is 16 residues. This clonotype was sampled from a woman in her forties or fifties in good health. The specimen sequenced was blood T cells: a sorted CD56 or NKG2C T cell subset, CD4+ or CD8+ T cells, or bulk PBMC T cells (not recorded which). The chain combines TRBV29-1 with TRBJ2-3; the D call of TRBD2 rests on TCRdb alone, since no DNA is present to check it. The CDR3 spells CSVEVGTSGSTDTQYF.